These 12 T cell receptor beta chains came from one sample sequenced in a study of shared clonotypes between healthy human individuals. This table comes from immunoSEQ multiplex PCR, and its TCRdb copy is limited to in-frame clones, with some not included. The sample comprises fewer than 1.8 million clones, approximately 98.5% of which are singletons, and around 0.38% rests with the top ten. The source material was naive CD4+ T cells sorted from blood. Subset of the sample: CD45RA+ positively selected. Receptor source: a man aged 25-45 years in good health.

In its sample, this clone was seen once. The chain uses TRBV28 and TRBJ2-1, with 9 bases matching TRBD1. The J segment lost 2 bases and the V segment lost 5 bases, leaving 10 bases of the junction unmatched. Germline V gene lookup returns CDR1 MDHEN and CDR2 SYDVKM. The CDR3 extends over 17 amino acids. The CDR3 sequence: CASSPHLGQGTYNEQFF. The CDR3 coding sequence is TGTGCCAGCAGTCCACACCTGGGACAGGGAACCTACAATGAGCAGTTCTTC.

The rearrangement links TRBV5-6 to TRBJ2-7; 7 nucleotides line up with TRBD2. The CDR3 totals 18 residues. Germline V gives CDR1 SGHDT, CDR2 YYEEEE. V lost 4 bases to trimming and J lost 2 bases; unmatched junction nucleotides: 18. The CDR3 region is CASSLPLGGSHLTYEQYF. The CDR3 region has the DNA TGTGCCAGCAGCCTCCCCTTGGGGGGGTCCCACCTCACCTACGAGCAGTACTTC.

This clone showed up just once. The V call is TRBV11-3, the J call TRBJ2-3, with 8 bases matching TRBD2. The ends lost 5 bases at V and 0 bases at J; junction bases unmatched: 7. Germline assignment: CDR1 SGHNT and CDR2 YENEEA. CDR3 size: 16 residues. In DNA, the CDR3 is TGTGCCAGCAGCCCGGGGCTAGCGGGTAGCACAGATACGCAGTATTTT. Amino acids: CASSPGLAGSTDTQYF.

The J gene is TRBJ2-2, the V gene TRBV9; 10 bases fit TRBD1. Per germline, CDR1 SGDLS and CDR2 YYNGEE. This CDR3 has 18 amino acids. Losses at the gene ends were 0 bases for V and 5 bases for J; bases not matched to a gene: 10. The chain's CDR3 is CASSVATGTGAGTGELFF. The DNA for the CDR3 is TGTGCCAGCAGCGTAGCTACAGGGACAGGGGCGGGAACCGGGGAGCTGTTTTTT.

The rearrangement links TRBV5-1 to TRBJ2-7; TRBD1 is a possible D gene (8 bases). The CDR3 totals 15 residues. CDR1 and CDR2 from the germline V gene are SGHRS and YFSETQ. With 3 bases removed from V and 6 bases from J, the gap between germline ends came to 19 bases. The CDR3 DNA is TGCGCCAGCAGCTCCCGGACAGGGAGGGGACGCGAGCAGTACTTC. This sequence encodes CASSSRTGRGREQYF. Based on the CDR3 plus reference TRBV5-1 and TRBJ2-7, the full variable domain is KAGVTQTPRYLIKTRGQQVTLSCSPISGHRSVSWYQQTPGQGLQFLFEYFSETQRNKGNFPGRFSGRQFSNSRSEMNVSTLELGDSALYLCASSSRTGRGREQYFGPGTRLTVT.

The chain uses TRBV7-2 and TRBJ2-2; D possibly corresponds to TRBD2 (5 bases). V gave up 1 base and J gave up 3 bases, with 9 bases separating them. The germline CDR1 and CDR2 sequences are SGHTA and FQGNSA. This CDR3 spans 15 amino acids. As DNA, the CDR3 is TGTGCCAGCAGCTTAGGCGGGCACTACACCGGGGAGCTGTTTTTT. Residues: CASSLGGHYTGELFF.

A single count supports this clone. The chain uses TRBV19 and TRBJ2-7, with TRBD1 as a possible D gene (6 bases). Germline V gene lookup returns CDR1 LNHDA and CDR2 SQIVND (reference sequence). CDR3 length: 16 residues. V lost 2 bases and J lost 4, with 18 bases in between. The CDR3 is CASSISPSRGSYEQYF. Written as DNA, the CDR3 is TGTGCCAGTAGTATATCCCCCTCCAGGGGCAGTTACGAGCAGTACTTC.

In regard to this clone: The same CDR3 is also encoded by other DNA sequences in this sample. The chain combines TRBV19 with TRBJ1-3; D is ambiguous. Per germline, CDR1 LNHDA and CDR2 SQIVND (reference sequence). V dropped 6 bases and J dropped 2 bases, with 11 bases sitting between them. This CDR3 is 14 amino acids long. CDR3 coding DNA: TGTGCCAGTAGCAGGACTGGTCCTGGAAACACCATATATTTT. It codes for CASSRTGPGNTIYF.

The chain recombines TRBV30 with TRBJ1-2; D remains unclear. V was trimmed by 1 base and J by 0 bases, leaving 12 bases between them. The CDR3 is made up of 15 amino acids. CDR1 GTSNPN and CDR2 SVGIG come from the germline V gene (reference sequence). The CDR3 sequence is CAWSATSGANYGYTF. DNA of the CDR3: TGTGCCTGGAGTGCCACGTCCGGTGCTAACTATGGCTACACCTTC.

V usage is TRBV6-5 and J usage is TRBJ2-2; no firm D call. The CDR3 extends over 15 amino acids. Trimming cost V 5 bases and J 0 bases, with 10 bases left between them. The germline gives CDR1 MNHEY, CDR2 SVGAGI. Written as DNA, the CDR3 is TGTGCCAGCAGTCTCGGCCTGGCGAACACCGGGGAGCTGTTTTTT. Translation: CASSLGLANTGELFF.

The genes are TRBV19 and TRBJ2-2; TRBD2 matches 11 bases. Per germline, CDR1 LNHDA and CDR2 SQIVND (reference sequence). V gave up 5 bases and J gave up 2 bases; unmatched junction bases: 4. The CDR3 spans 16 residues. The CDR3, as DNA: TGTGCCAGTAGTTCCGGACTAGCGGGTAACACCGGGGAGCTGTTTTTT. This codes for CASSSGLAGNTGELFF.

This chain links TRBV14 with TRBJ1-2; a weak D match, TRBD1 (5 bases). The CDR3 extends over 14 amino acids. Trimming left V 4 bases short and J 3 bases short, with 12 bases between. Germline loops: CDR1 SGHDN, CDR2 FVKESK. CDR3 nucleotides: TGTGCCAGCAGCCTATCAGGGACGCACTATGGCTACACCTTC. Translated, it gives CASSLSGTHYGYTF.